This T cell receptor beta chain was identified during a study of tumor-infiltrating lymphocytes in primary liver carcinoma. Study in general: Tumor stage was T1-T3 N0M0, and tumor size was about 4 to 10 cm across. Broader study findings: Relative to blood, tumors carried a significantly larger fraction of the repertoire in their top 250 clones (p = 0.039).

This CDR3 contains 15 residues. Trimming stripped 5 bases from V and 7 bases from J, with 21 bases between. The germline gives CDR1 SGHAT, CDR2 FQDESV (reference sequence). For each extraction, RNA and DNA were obtained together from around 18-30 mg of unsorted bulk tissue. Details on this clonotype: The antigen is not known.

Starting from about 0.5 ug of total RNA, TCR beta cDNA was produced with a primer in the constant region. ARM-PCR was slightly modified, and three nested multiplex PCR rounds with it gave rise to the TCR beta libraries. For approximately 11 cycles apiece, the opening two PCR rounds ran with TRBV1-TRBV30 forward primers and a C-beta reverse primer. TCRdb re-analysed the multiplex PCR reads in MiXCR, keeping a single row per CDR3 protein. This sample carries 100,000 to 120,000 distinct CDR3 sequences, roughly 80% of them seen once, and the ten largest clones take roughly a fifth. The gene calls are TRBV11-1 and TRBJ2-7; a possible D gene is TRBD2 (6 bases). The receptor was isolated from a man aged 40-55 years with primary liver carcinoma and hepatitis B virus infection. Sequenced sample: liver tumor tissue from sampling region 3. The sample's subset: tumor region T3, left-lateral pole. This chain's CDR3 is CASSERLVGVREQYF. CDR3 in DNA: TGTGCCAGCAGCGAACGACTAGTGGGGGTACGGGAGCAGTACTTC.